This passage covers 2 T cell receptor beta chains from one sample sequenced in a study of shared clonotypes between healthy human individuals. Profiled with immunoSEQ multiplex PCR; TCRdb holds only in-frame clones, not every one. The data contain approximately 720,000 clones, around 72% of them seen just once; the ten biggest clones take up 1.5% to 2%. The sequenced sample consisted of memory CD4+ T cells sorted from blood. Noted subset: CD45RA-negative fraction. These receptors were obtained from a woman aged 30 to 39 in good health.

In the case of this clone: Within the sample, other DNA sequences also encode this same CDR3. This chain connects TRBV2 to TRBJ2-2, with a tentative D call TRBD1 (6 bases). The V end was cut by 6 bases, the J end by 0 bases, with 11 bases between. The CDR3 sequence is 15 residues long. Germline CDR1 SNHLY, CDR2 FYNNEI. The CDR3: CASRETGSNTGELFF. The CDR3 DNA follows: TGTGCCAGCAGGGAAACAGGGTCGAACACCGGGGAGCTGTTTTTT.

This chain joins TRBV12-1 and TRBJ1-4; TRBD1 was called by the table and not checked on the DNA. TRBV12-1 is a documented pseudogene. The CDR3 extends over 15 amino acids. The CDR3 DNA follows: TGTGCCAGCAGACAACCGGGACAGGGTTTAGAAAAACTGTTTTTT. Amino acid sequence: CASRQPGQGLEKLFF.